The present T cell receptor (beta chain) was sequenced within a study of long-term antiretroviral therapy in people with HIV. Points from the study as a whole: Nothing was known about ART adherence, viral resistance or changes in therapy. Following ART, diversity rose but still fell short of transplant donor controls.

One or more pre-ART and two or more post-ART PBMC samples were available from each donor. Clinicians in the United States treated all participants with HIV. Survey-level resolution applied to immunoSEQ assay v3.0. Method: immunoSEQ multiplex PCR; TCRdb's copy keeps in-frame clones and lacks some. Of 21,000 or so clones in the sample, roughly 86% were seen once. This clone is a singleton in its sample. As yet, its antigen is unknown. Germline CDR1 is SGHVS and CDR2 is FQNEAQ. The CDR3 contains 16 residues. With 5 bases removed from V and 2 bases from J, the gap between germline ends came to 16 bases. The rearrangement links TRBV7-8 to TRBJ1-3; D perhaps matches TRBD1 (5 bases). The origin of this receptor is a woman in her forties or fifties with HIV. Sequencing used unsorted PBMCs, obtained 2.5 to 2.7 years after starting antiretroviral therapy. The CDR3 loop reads CASSPGSRAAGNTIYF. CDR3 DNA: TGTGCCAGCAGCCCAGGGTCCAGAGCGGCTGGAAACACCATATATTTT.